Below, 24 T cell receptor beta chains from the same sample are listed, as sequenced in a study of control samples from healthy donors and cancer patients. Repertoires were generated with immunoSEQ multiplex PCR, while TCRdb's copy carries only in-frame clones and drops some. The sample has 65,000 to 100,000 clones; 70% to 90% are singletons. Sequencing input: blood. Source of these receptors: a man aged 45 to 65 in good health.

V usage is TRBV7-3 and J usage is TRBJ1-2; 7 bases line up with TRBD1. Germline trimming cut 5 bases from V and 8 bases from J; bases unmatched to any gene: 11. The germline gives CDR1 SGHTA, CDR2 FQGTGA. The CDR3 has 14 amino acids. As DNA, the CDR3 is TGTGCCAGCAGCCCCGAGGGAGGGGGCCAAGGCTACACCTTC. Its protein product is CASSPEGGGQGYTF.

The CDR3 here is CASSSGDQPQHF. CDR3 bases: TGTGCCAGCAGTTCGGGTGATCAGCCCCAGCATTTT. The V gene is TRBV6-2 or TRBV6-3, the J gene TRBJ1-5; no firm D call. CDR3 length: 12 residues. Germline V gene sequence: CDR1 MNHEY, CDR2 SVGEGT. V was cut by 4 bases and J by 5 bases, with 6 bases left in between.

The chain links TRBV5-1 to TRBJ2-1; TRBD2 matches at 10 bases. CDR3 length equals 15 residues. Losses at the gene ends were 6 bases for V and 7 bases for J; bases not matched to a gene: 10. The germline V gene encodes CDR1 SGHRS and CDR2 YFSETQ. CDR3 sequence: CASTPSGSVGNEQFF. For the CDR3, the DNA is TGCGCCAGCACCCCTAGCGGGAGTGTGGGGAATGAGCAGTTCTTC.

This sequence joins TRBV27 and TRBJ2-3; TRBD2 matches 13 bases. Unmatched junction bases numbered 16, after V lost 4 bases and J lost 0 bases. Germline assignment: CDR1 MNHEY and CDR2 SMNVEV (reference sequence). The CDR3 runs to 21 residues. The CDR3 sequence is CASSSIWTSGSSLSSTDTQYF. The CDR3 DNA is TGTGCCAGCAGTTCGATTTGGACTAGCGGGAGTTCCCTTAGTAGCACAGATACGCAGTATTTT.

V usage is TRBV5-6 and J usage is TRBJ1-2, with a weak D call TRBD1 (5 bases). The ends were cut back, 4 bases at V and 2 bases at J, with 15 bases in the middle. This CDR3 spans 15 amino acids. Germline CDR1 reads SGHDT; CDR2 reads YYEEEE. The CDR3 protein is CASSRGRGHNYGYTF. DNA for the CDR3: TGTGCCAGCAGCCGGGGGAGGGGTCACAACTATGGCTACACCTTC.

CDR3 residues: CASSQVASPGANVLTF. In DNA form, the CDR3 reads TGTGCCAGCAGCCAAGTTGCGAGTCCTGGGGCCAACGTCCTGACTTTC. The rearrangement joins TRBV4-2 to TRBJ2-6; D is unresolved. Germline V gene data show CDR1 as LGHNA and CDR2 as YNFKEQ. With 1 base removed from V and 2 bases from J, the gap between germline ends came to 9 bases. This CDR3 has 16 residues.

J is TRBJ2-5 and V is TRBV10-3; 8 nucleotides align to TRBD1. Germline CDR1 reads ENHRY; CDR2 reads SYGVKD. The junction had 5 bases not matched to a gene; V was cut back by 0 bases and J by 5 bases. The CDR3 spans 15 residues. DNA for the CDR3: TGTGCCATCAGTGAGTCTGCCGACAGGGGTGAGACCCAGTACTTC. It is translated as CAISESADRGETQYF.

J is TRBJ2-2 and V is TRBV2, with D perhaps TRBD2 (5 bases). The germline gives CDR1 SNHLY, CDR2 FYNNEI. Trimming left V 6 bases short and J 5 bases short, with 7 bases between. This CDR3 is built from 12 residues. CDR3 protein: CASRLGTGELFF. As DNA, the CDR3 is TGTGCCAGCAGACTAGGGACCGGGGAGCTGTTTTTT.

The chain couples TRBV5-1 to TRBJ2-7, with 8 bases lining up with TRBD1. This CDR3 spans 14 amino acids. Germline lookup yields CDR1 SGHRS and CDR2 YFSETQ. With 3 bases clipped from V and 1 base from J, the junction kept 3 bases outside the gene matches. This CDR3 is CASSSQGGSYEQYF. CDR3 DNA sequence: TGCGCCAGCAGCTCACAGGGGGGATCCTACGAGCAGTACTTC.

To note about this clone: The identical CDR3 is also encoded by other nucleotide sequences in the sample. The chain carries TRBV30 and TRBJ1-5, with 8 bases aligning to TRBD1. The V and J ends lost 1 base and 7 bases, in that order; junction bases with no gene match: 6. From germline, CDR1 is GTSNPN and CDR2 SVGIG (reference sequence). This CDR3 spans 14 amino acids. The CDR3 spells CAWSGGTGGQPQHF. Here the CDR3 DNA reads TGTGCCTGGAGTGGTGGGACAGGAGGCCAGCCCCAGCATTTT.

The chain couples TRBV25-1 to TRBJ1-1, with a tentative D call TRBD1 (6 bases). Germline CDR1 reads MGHDK; CDR2 reads SYGVNS. The V and J ends lost 1 base and 0 bases respectively, with 15 bases between them. This CDR3 has 17 amino acids. CDR3: CASSELARGSMNTEAFF. The CDR3 bases are TGTGCCAGCAGTGAATTGGCGAGGGGGTCGATGAACACTGAAGCTTTCTTT.

V is TRBV4-3 and J is TRBJ1-1; possibly TRBD1 for D (5 bases). V lost 2 bases and J 0 bases, leaving 10 bases between the germline ends. The CDR3 has 15 amino acids. Germline CDR1 LGHNA, CDR2 YSLEER. CDR3 sequence reads: CASSQNPGLNTEAFF. CDR3 in DNA: TGCGCCAGCAGCCAAAATCCGGGACTGAACACTGAAGCTTTCTTT.

This clone was counted once. V and J are TRBV18 and TRBJ2-5; no clear D gene. Trimming took 4 bases from V and 5 from J, leaving 14 bases between them. The CDR3 runs to 14 residues. CDR1 and CDR2 from the germline V gene are KGHSH and LQKENI. CDR3 coding DNA: TGTGCCAGCTCACTCTCCTGGTCTCGGGAGACCCAGTACTTC. The encoded protein is CASSLSWSRETQYF. Using reference TRBV18 and TRBJ2-5 for the parts outside the CDR3, the full variable domain is NAGVMQNPRHLVRRRGQEARLRCSPMKGHSHVYWYRQLPEEGLKFMVYLQKENIIDESGMPKERFSAEFPKEGPSILRIQQVVRGDSAAYFCASSLSWSRETQYFGPGTRLLVL.

DNA for the CDR3: TGTGCCAGCAGCAGGGGAAACTATGGCTACACCTTC. Translation: CASSRGNYGYTF. This chain connects TRBV5-6 to TRBJ1-2; maybe TRBD1 (5 bases). V was cut by 4 bases and J by 2 bases, with 6 bases left in between. The CDR3 has 12 amino acids. In germline, CDR1 is SGHDT, CDR2 YYEEEE.

J is TRBJ1-2 and V is TRBV24-1, with a possible D match to TRBD1 (6 bases). Germline V gene lookup returns CDR1 KGHDR and CDR2 SFDVKD. Trimming left V 4 bases short and J 5 bases short, with 19 bases between. The length of the CDR3 is 16 residues. The DNA of the CDR3 is TGTGCCACCAGTGACTCCACATTGACAGGTTCTTATGGCTACACCTTC. Translated, it gives CATSDSTLTGSYGYTF.

This rearrangement joins TRBV21-1 to TRBJ2-1; the D call in the table, TRBD2, was not verified against the DNA. TRBV21-1 is a pseudogene segment. There are 16 residues in the CDR3. The CDR3 region has the DNA TGTGCCAGCAGCAAAGGTCCCCTTTGGGGGGGTCATGAGCAGTTCTTC. This translates into CASSKGPLWGGHEQFF.

This rearrangement joins TRBV18 to TRBJ2-1, with D uncertain. Germline V gene sequence: CDR1 KGHSH, CDR2 LQKENI. V lost 3 bases and J lost 10, with 10 bases in between. The CDR3 contains 12 residues. The CDR3, as DNA: TGTGCCAGCTCACCTTCCGGCACAGAGCAGTTCTTC. It translates to CASSPSGTEQFF.

This chain joins TRBV11-3 and TRBJ2-2; a possible D gene is TRBD1 (5 bases). V lost 5 bases, J lost 1 base, and 11 bases lay in between. The CDR3 contains 15 residues. CDR1 and CDR2 (germline): SGHNT, YENEEA. CDR3 sequence (DNA): TGTGCCAGCAGCCAAGAGGACAAGAACACCGGGGAGCTGTTTTTT. Translating gives CASSQEDKNTGELFF.

This clone came up a few times. V gene TRBV6-2 or TRBV6-3 combines with J gene TRBJ1-1, with 7 bases that match TRBD1. V lost 0 bases to trimming and J lost 11 bases; unmatched junction nucleotides: 9. In germline, CDR1 is MNHEY, CDR2 SVGEGT. This CDR3 region has 14 residues. Here the CDR3 DNA reads TGTGCCAGCAGTTACTCACTGCAGTCGGACAGGGCTTTCTTT. This encodes CASSYSLQSDRAFF.

This clone was counted a few times. Here the CDR3 reads CASGSGGSTDTQYF. CDR3 coding DNA: TGTGCCAGCGGAAGCGGGGGCAGCACAGATACGCAGTATTTT. The chain couples TRBV2 to TRBJ2-3; 8 positions agree with TRBD2. Trimming at V came to 8 bases and at J to 0 bases, leaving 4 bases not matched to a gene. CDR1 SNHLY and CDR2 FYNNEI come from the germline V gene. The CDR3 extends over 14 amino acids.

The chain recombines TRBV6-5 with TRBJ2-3, with 8 nucleotides matching TRBD2. Germline CDR1 MNHEY, CDR2 SVGAGI. V lost 5 bases and J lost 7; bases outside the gene matches: 11. The CDR3 contains 15 residues. The CDR3 loop is CASSTPRSGRNTQYF. The CDR3 bases are TGTGCCAGCAGTACGCCGAGAAGCGGGAGAAATACGCAGTATTTT.

The rearrangement uses TRBV7-2 and TRBJ1-6; D uncertain. CDR3 length: 15 amino acids. Germline V CDR1 and CDR2: SGHTA, FQGNSA. Trimming removed 2 bases from V and 10 bases from J, with 15 bases in between. CDR3 nucleotides: TGTGCCAGCAGCTTAAACCCCCTCCTGGCGTCACCCCTCCACTTT. Translating it yields CASSLNPLLASPLHF.

The chain couples TRBV7-3 to TRBJ1-1; D remains ambiguous. The CDR3 sequence is 16 residues long. V lost 5 bases, J lost 4 bases, and 20 bases lay in between. Germline V gene lookup returns CDR1 SGHTA and CDR2 FQGTGA. CDR3 sequence: CASSPRLDIGGTEAFF. The CDR3 DNA sequence: TGTGCCAGCAGCCCCCGCCTCGACATCGGTGGCACTGAAGCTTTCTTT.

The chain has TRBV6-6 and TRBJ1-6; unclear D gene. Germline CDR1 MNHNY, CDR2 SVGAGI (reference sequence). The ends were cut back, 2 bases at V and 10 bases at J, with 15 bases in the middle. The CDR3 runs to 15 residues. CDR3 in DNA: TGTGCCAGCAGTTACGGCCCACAACCGGGATCACCCCTCCACTTT. Translation gives CASSYGPQPGSPLHF.